A selection of T cell receptor beta chains follows, all from one sample in a study of T cell responses to AZD1222 COVID-19 vaccine. Measured with immunoSEQ multiplex PCR; TCRdb has only the in-frame clones, and not every one. Of some 140,000 clones in the sample, 90% to 95% were seen once. The specimen comprised peripheral blood, sampled 28 days after the second AZD1222 dose. All receptors come from an adult who received the AZD1222 COVID-19 vaccine. The CDR3 runs from the conserved cysteine through the conserved F or W. D genes are given only for firm matches. Size is omitted from some rows. Given values are once, few, many or a class for expanded clones.

D gene: TRBD1
V gene: TRBV4-1
clone size: NA
J gene: TRBJ2-7
CDR3 protein: CASSQVDRDHEQYF
CDR3 DNA: TGCGCCAGCAGCCAAGTGGACAGGGACCACGAGCAGTACTTC

D gene: NA
V gene: TRBV7-8
clone size: NA
J gene: TRBJ2-3
CDR3 protein: CASSPGRSDTQYF
CDR3 DNA: TGTGCCAGCAGCCCAGGGCGGTCAGATACGCAGTATTTT

D gene: NA
V gene: TRBV19
clone size: NA
J gene: TRBJ1-1
CDR3 protein: CASSDWSRVTEAFF
CDR3 DNA: TGTGCCAGTAGTGATTGGTCCCGGGTCACTGAAGCTTTCTTT

D gene: NA
V gene: TRBV27
clone size: NA
J gene: TRBJ2-7
CDR3 protein: CASSLSDPTDEQYF
CDR3 DNA: TGTGCCAGCAGTTTATCGGACCCGACCGACGAGCAGTACTTC

D gene: NA
V gene: TRBV11-2
clone size: NA
J gene: TRBJ2-7
CDR3 protein: CASSSPYEQYF
CDR3 DNA: TGTGCCAGCAGCTCCCCCTACGAGCAGTACTTC

D gene: NA
V gene: TRBV28
clone size: NA
J gene: TRBJ1-1
CDR3 protein: CASSLPGGGTEAFF
CDR3 DNA: TGTGCCAGCAGTCTCCCGGGGGGGGGCACTGAAGCTTTCTTT

D gene: TRBD1
V gene: TRBV6-5
clone size: NA
J gene: TRBJ2-2
CDR3 protein: CASIRTGRTGELFF
CDR3 DNA: TGTGCCAGCATTCGGACAGGGAGGACCGGGGAGCTGTTTTTT

D gene: TRBD1
V gene: TRBV12-5
clone size: few
J gene: TRBJ1-1
CDR3 protein: CASGLGQGSDEAFF
CDR3 DNA: TGTGCTAGTGGCCTCGGACAGGGGAGTGATGAAGCTTTCTTT

D gene: TRBD2
V gene: TRBV9
clone size: NA
J gene: TRBJ2-1
CDR3 protein: CASSVTTSGGVNEQFF
CDR3 DNA: TGTGCCAGCAGCGTTACTACTAGCGGGGGGGTGAATGAGCAGTTCTTC

D gene: TRBD2
V gene: TRBV4-3
clone size: NA
J gene: TRBJ2-3
CDR3 protein: CASSQDLASGGPGDTQYF
CDR3 DNA: TGCGCCAGCAGCCAAGATTTGGCTAGCGGGGGGCCCGGAGATACGCAGTATTTT

D gene: NA
V gene: TRBV9
clone size: NA
J gene: TRBJ1-2
CDR3 protein: CASSVGQEKPMGYTF
CDR3 DNA: TGTGCCAGCAGCGTAGGACAGGAAAAACCTATGGGCTACACCTTC

D gene: NA
V gene: TRBV7-9
clone size: NA
J gene: TRBJ1-5
CDR3 protein: CASSPGGWDQPQHF
CDR3 DNA: TGTGCCAGCAGCCCGGGAGGGTGGGATCAGCCCCAGCATTTT

D gene: NA
V gene: TRBV7-9
clone size: NA
J gene: TRBJ1-1
CDR3 protein: CASSDLAGGKTEAFF
CDR3 DNA: TGTGCCAGCAGCGACCTCGCGGGGGGGAAAACTGAAGCTTTCTTT

D gene: NA
V gene: TRBV4-1
clone size: NA
J gene: TRBJ2-7
CDR3 protein: CASSQGQYNSYEQYF
CDR3 DNA: TGCGCCAGCAGCCAAGGACAGTACAACTCCTACGAGCAGTACTTC

D gene: TRBD1
V gene: TRBV18
clone size: few
J gene: TRBJ1-1
CDR3 protein: CASSPTDRGTEAFF
CDR3 DNA: TGTGCCAGCTCACCAACCGACAGGGGCACTGAAGCTTTCTTT

D gene: TRBD1
V gene: TRBV19
clone size: NA
J gene: TRBJ2-7
CDR3 protein: CASSADRVKRGEQYF
CDR3 DNA: TGTGCCAGTAGTGCTGACAGGGTCAAACGGGGAGAGCAGTACTTC

D gene: NA
V gene: TRBV7-2
clone size: NA
J gene: TRBJ2-7
CDR3 protein: CASSLGAVSYEQYF
CDR3 DNA: TGTGCCAGCAGCTTAGGAGCCGTAAGTTACGAGCAGTACTTC

D gene: TRBD1
V gene: TRBV7-9
clone size: NA
J gene: TRBJ2-7
CDR3 protein: CASSRAADRGTNYEQYF
CDR3 DNA: TGTGCCAGCAGCCGGGCCGCAGACAGGGGGACTAACTACGAGCAGTACTTC

D gene: NA
V gene: TRBV11-3
clone size: NA
J gene: TRBJ2-7
CDR3 protein: CASSSDSLPYEQYF
CDR3 DNA: TGTGCCAGCAGCTCGGACAGCCTTCCCTACGAGCAGTACTTC

D gene: TRBD2
V gene: TRBV9
clone size: NA
J gene: TRBJ2-1
CDR3 protein: CASSVVGGGPYNEQFF
CDR3 DNA: TGTGCCAGCAGCGTAGTGGGCGGGGGACCCTACAATGAGCAGTTCTTC

D gene: TRBD1
V gene: TRBV5-6
clone size: NA
J gene: TRBJ1-5
CDR3 protein: CASSLGTGGYSNQPQHF
CDR3 DNA: TGTGCCAGCAGCTTGGGGACAGGGGGATATAGCAATCAGCCCCAGCATTTT

D gene: NA
V gene: TRBV24-1
clone size: NA
J gene: TRBJ1-5
CDR3 protein: CATSVIMGLSNQPQHF
CDR3 DNA: TGTGCCACCAGTGTAATAATGGGTCTTAGCAATCAGCCCCAGCATTTT

D gene: NA
V gene: TRBV5-8
clone size: NA
J gene: TRBJ1-1
CDR3 protein: CASSLDIRYTEAFF
CDR3 DNA: TGTGCCAGCAGCTTGGACATCCGATACACTGAAGCTTTCTTT

D gene: TRBD2
V gene: TRBV15
clone size: NA
J gene: TRBJ2-2
CDR3 protein: CATSRVGGAGWNTGELFF
CDR3 DNA: TGTGCCACCAGCAGAGTGGGAGGGGCGGGGTGGAACACCGGGGAGCTGTTTTTT

D gene: NA
V gene: TRBV7-9
clone size: once
J gene: TRBJ1-2
CDR3 protein: CASSLAVTEGYTF
CDR3 DNA: TGTGCCAGCAGCTTAGCAGTGACAGAAGGCTACACCTTC

D gene: NA
V gene: TRBV12-3/TRBV12-4
clone size: NA
J gene: TRBJ1-5
CDR3 protein: CASSLRVRQPQHF
CDR3 DNA: TGTGCCAGCAGTTTAAGGGTGCGTCAGCCCCAGCATTTT

D gene: NA
V gene: TRBV16
clone size: NA
J gene: TRBJ1-2
CDR3 protein: CASSLEDNAYGYTF
CDR3 DNA: TGTGCCAGCAGCCTTGAGGACAACGCCTATGGCTACACCTTC

D gene: NA
V gene: TRBV18
clone size: NA
J gene: TRBJ1-4
CDR3 protein: CASSPSRRVRNEKLFF
CDR3 DNA: TGTGCCAGCTCACCATCTCGTCGGGTCCGTAATGAAAAACTGTTTTTT

D gene: NA
V gene: TRBV21-1
clone size: once
J gene: TRBJ2-7
CDR3 protein: CASTQGELDEQYF
CDR3 DNA: TGTGCCAGCACCCAGGGGGAGCTCGACGAGCAGTACTTC